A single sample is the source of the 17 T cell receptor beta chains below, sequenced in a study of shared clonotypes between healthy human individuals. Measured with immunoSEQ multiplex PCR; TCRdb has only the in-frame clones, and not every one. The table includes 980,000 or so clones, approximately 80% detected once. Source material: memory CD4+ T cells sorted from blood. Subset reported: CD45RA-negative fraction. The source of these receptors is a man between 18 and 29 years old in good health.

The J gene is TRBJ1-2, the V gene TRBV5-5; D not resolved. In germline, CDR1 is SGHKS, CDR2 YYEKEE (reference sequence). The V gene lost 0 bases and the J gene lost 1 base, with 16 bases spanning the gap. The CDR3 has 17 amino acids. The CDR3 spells CASSLEALSVINYGYTF. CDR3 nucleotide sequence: TGTGCCAGCAGCTTGGAGGCTTTGTCGGTTATTAACTATGGCTACACCTTC. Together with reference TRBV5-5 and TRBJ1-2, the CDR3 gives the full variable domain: DAGVTQSPTHLIKTRGQQVTLRCSPISGHKSVSWYQQVLGQGPQFIFQYYEKEERGRGNFPDRFSARQFPNYSSELNVNALLLGDSALYLCASSLEALSVINYGYTFGSGTRLTVV.

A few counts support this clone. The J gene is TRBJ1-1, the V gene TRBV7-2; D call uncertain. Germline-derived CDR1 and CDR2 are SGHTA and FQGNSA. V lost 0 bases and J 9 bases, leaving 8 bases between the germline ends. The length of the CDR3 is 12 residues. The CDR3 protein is CASSLASGKAFF. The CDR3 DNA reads TGTGCCAGCAGCTTAGCGAGCGGGAAAGCTTTCTTT.

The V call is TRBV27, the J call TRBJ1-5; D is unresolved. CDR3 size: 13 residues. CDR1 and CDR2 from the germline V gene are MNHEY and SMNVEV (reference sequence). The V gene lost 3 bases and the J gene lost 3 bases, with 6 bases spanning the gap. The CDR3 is CASSFQTNQPQHF. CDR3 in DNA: TGTGCCAGCAGTTTCCAGACCAATCAGCCCCAGCATTTT.

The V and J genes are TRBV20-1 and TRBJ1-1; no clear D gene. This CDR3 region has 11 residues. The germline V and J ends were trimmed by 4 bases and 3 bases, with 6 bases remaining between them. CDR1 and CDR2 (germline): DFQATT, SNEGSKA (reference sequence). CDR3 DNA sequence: TGCAGTGCTAAGAAGGACACTGAAGCTTTCTTT. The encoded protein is CSAKKDTEAFF.

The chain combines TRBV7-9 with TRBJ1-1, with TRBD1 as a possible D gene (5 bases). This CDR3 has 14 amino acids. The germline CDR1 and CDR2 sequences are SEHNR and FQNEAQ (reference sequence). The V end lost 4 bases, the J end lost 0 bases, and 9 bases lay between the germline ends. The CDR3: CASSSGAVNTEAFF. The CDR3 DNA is TGTGCCAGCAGCTCCGGGGCGGTGAACACTGAAGCTTTCTTT.

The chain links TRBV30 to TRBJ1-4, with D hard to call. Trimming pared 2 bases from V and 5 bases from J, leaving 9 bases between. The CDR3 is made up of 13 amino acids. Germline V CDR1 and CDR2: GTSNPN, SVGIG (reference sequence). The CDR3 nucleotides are TGTGCCTGGAGTTACGGAAGAAATGAAAAACTGTTTTTT. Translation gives CAWSYGRNEKLFF.

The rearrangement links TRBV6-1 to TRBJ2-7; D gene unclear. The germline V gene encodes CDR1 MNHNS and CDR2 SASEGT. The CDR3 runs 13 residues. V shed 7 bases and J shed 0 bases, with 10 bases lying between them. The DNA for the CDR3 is TGTGCCAGCATTGGGCTGGACTCCTACGAGCAGTACTTC. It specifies CASIGLDSYEQYF.

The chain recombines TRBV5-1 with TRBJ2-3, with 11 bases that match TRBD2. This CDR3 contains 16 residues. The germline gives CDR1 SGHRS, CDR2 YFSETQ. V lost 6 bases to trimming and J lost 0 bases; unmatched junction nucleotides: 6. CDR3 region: CASNMGLAASTDTQYF. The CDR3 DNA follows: TGCGCCAGCAACATGGGACTAGCGGCTAGCACAGATACGCAGTATTTT.

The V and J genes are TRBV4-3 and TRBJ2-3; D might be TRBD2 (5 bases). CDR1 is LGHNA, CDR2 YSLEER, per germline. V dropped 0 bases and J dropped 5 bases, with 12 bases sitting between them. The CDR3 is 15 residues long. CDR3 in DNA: TGCGCCAGCAGCCAAGAAGGACGGGGATTAGATACGCAGTATTTT. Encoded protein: CASSQEGRGLDTQYF.

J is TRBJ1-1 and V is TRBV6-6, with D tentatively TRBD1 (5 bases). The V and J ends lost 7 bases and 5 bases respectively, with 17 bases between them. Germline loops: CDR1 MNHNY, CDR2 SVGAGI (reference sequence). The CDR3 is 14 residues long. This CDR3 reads CASTYGGVGTEAFF. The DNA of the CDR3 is TGTGCCAGCACCTACGGGGGGGTAGGGACTGAAGCTTTCTTT.

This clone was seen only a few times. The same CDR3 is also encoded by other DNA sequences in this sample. In nucleotides, the CDR3 is TGCGCCAGCAGCTTGGAAAGGGCCTCCTACGAGCAGTACTTC. It yields the protein CASSLERASYEQYF. The chain links TRBV5-1 to TRBJ2-7, with D uncertain. This CDR3 is 14 amino acids long. V was clipped by 0 bases and J by 0 bases, with 7 bases between them. The germline V gene has CDR1 SGHRS and CDR2 YFSETQ.

DNA of the CDR3: TGTGCCAGCAGCTTAGTGGGCGGGAAAAACACCGGGGAGCTGTTTTTT. Encoded protein: CASSLVGGKNTGELFF. V usage is TRBV7-2 and J usage is TRBJ2-2, with a tentative D call TRBD2 (6 bases). Looked up from germline, CDR1 is SGHTA and CDR2 is FQGNSA. The CDR3 runs to 16 residues. V lost 1 base, J lost 2 bases, and 11 bases lay in between.

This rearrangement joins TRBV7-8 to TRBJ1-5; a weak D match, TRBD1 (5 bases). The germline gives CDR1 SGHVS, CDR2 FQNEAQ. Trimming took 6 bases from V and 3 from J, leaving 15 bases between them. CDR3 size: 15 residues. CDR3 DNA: TGTGCCAGCAGTGAAGGGCAGGGAATCAATCAGCCCCAGCATTTT. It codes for CASSEGQGINQPQHF. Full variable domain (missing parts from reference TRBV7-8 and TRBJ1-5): GAGVSQSPRYKVAKRGQDVALRCDPISGHVSLFWYQQALGQGPEFLTYFQNEAQLDKSGLPSDRFFAERPEGSVSTLKIQRTQQEDSAVYLCASSEGQGINQPQHFGDGTRLSIL.

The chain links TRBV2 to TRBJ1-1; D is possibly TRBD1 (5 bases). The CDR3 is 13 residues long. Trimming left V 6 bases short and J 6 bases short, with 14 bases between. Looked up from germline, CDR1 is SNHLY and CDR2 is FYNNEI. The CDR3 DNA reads TGTGCCAGCAGGACAGCTTGGGGTTCTGAAGCTTTCTTT. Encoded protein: CASRTAWGSEAFF.

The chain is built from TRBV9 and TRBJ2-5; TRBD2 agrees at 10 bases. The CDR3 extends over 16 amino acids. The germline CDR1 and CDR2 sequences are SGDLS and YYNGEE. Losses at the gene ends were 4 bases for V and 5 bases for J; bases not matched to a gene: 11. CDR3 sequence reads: CASSPRGGLAFETQYF. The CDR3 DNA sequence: TGTGCCAGCAGCCCTCGGGGGGGACTAGCGTTCGAGACCCAGTACTTC. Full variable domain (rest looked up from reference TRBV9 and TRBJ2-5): DSGVTQTPKHLITATGQRVTLRCSPRSGDLSVYWYQQSLDQGLQFLIQYYNGEERAKGNILERFSAQQFPDLHSELNLSSLELGDSALYFCASSPRGGLAFETQYFGPGTRLLVL.

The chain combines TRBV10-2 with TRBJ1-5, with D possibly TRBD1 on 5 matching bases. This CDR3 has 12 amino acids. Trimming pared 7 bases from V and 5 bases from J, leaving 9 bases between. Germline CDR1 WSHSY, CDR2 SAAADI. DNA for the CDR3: TGCGCCAGCAAGCAGGGCGATCAGCCCCAGCATTTT. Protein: CASKQGDQPQHF.

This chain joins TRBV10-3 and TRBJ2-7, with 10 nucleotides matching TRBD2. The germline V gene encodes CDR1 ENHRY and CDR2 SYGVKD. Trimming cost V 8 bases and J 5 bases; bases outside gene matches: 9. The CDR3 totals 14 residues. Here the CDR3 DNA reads TGTGCCATCCGCAGCGGGAGGGCCGAAAACGAGCAGTACTTC. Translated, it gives CAIRSGRAENEQYF.